This T cell receptor (beta chain) was found in a study of shared clonotypes between healthy human individuals (dated by TCRdb to the early 2020s). Study-level background: A couple of women and three men aged 18 to 49 years were included in the cohort. Per donor, three plates each were used for CD4 naive and CD4 memory, two for CD8 naive, and one for CD8 memory. To estimate repertoire size and how much clonotype sharing occurs between individuals, the study deeply sequenced the blood TCR repertoires of five or six healthy adults. To increase sequencing depth and limit assay-specific biases, TCR repertoire library preparation and sequencing were carried out by different laboratories using diverse techniques. Per donor, leukapheresis produced somewhere between about 0.94 and 9 billion PBMCs.

Using the deep immunoSEQ assay, multiplex PCR amplified TCR CDR3 regions from genomic DNA. Genomic DNA extracted from each cell subset was distributed evenly over all wells of several immunoSEQ 96-well plates, and each plate served as one replicate. Each replicate PCR for sorted subsets received 150 to 250 ng genomic DNA, equal to about 30,000 T cell genomes. The purified libraries were quantified using a Qubit 3.0 fluorometer, sized with a Bioanalyzer 2100, and then quantified again using the KAPA Library Quantification kit. Every immunoSEQ 96-well plate was sequenced on a separate single-read 150-cycle Illumina NextSeq 550 flow cell. For the original study's pipeline: Because only junctional sequences without quality scores were contained in the immunoSEQ output, filtering matching that applied to full-length reads could not be performed. To assign V/J genes and CDR3, sequences were annotated using PyIR, a Python wrapper for IgBLAST v1.9, with IMGT germline references. Reads were removed for weak V/J assignments (E-value above 1e-6), missing CDR3, stop codons, out-of-frame junctions, or ambiguous translated residues. V3J clonotypes were defined as sequences sharing the same inferred V gene, J gene, and CDR3 amino acid sequence. Percentage overlap between repertoires was computed as shared unique clonotypes divided by the size of the smaller repertoire. Repertoire richness was assessed with RTK rarefaction, the Chao1 estimator, and Recon v2.1 estimates of unobserved clonotypes. Generation probabilities for all TCRbeta clonotypes obtained by the gDNA method from a handful of donors were computed using OLGA. Held by TCRdb, this immuneACCESS table contains in-frame sequences only and omits some clones. Under half of the omission traces to an unresolved V gene where checked; the cause of the rest is unknown. V, J and clone size reflect that table, while D and trimming were determined from the DNA. Here the sample has around 690,000 clones; about 90% occur a single time. Roughly 36% of the sample is in the top ten clones.

A word on this clone: The antigen it recognizes is unknown. No qualities accompany the bases; no much larger clone lies one base away.

There are 16 amino acids in the CDR3, from cysteine to phenylalanine inclusive. The kept DNA is CDR3 alone, 48 bases in frame from the first base. V is cut back by 0 bases and J by 2 bases, with 7 bases in the junction unmatched. CDR1 and CDR2 are read off the germline V gene as LGHNA and YNFKEQ. Study-level results and caveats: The small number of donors limited the genetic and exposure-history diversity represented. Pairwise subsampling led to the expectation that sequencing depth would affect the degree of clonotype sharing among donors. Incomplete sequencing was indicated by rarefaction of sorted-subset datasets, despite the large sequencing depth. Higher generation probabilities were observed for clonotypes shared by all four sorted-subset donors than for non-shared clonotypes. Naive subsets generally had larger estimated clonotype richness than memory subsets did. When a handful of donors were compared, the shared fraction of clonotypes was roughly 4.8% for naive CD4, 3% to 4% for naive CD8, about 2.5% for memory CD4, and around 0.4% for memory CD8. Sampling was restricted to blood, and TCR repertoires in tissue are likely to differ from TCR repertoires in blood.

The donors were healthy, HIV-negative adults with no recently reported acute infections or vaccinations. Every donor was a Caucasian adult residing in Nashville, Tennessee, USA. CD8 memory samples consisted of magnetically selected CD45RO+ cells combined with CCR7-negative CD45RA+ effector memory (TemRA) cells. Blood was obtained by leukapheresis, after which PBMCs were separated by Ficoll-Histopaque density gradient centrifugation and cryopreserved in liquid nitrogen vapor phase. Analytical flow cytometry was used to check the purity and quantity of each magnetically sorted T cell population. Genomic DNA was isolated from each sorted fraction and quantified by UV absorbance on a Nanodrop 2000c.

The sequence came from a man between 18 and 35 years old in good health. Some clones in this sample may be carry-over from other donors' samples. Material for sequencing was memory CD8+ T cells from PBMCs. What this sample's cell subset or site label stands for: CD45RO+ cells pooled with CCR7-negative TemRA cells. This receptor chain uses TRBV4-2 and TRBJ2-7, with 7 bases in between that match TRBD2. In nucleotide form, the sequence is TGTGCCAGCAGCCAAGAACGGCGGGACTACCCCTACGAGCAGTACTTC. Its translation reads: CASSQERRDYPYEQYF.